Shown below are 28 T cell receptor beta chains from a single sample sequenced in a study of T cells in Graves' hyperthyroidism and ophthalmopathy (dated by TCRdb to 2018 to 2020). The receptor library was made with multiplex PCR. TCRdb records Illumina HiSeq 2000 as the sequencer. The TCR beta CDR3 regions were amplified from the RNA transcripts. The TCR CDR3 was subjected to a first round of RT-PCR using the HTBI primer set and the Qiagen OneStep RT-PCR kit. The public reads were run again by TCRdb, first through fastp at Q25 and then through MiXCR, and only productive beta chains were kept. Each CDR3 protein appears once, grouped with its most common genes and DNA. The sample contains approximately 490,000 distinct CDR3 sequences, approximately 22% of them found a single time. The ten largest make up about 49% of the sample. The sequencing sample was made of blood. Receptor source: a woman in her 70s with Graves' ophthalmopathy.

This clonotype was recorded at least ten times. The chain recombines TRBV30 with TRBJ1-1; unclear D gene. Trimming left V 4 bases short and J 4 bases short, with 10 bases between. This CDR3 comprises 12 residues. Germline V gives CDR1 GTSNPN, CDR2 SVGIG (reference sequence). As DNA, the CDR3 is TGTGCCTGGACCCCGGTGACCACTGAAGCTTTCTTT. The encoded protein is CAWTPVTTEAFF.

This clonotype was detected ten times or more. The chain carries TRBV2 and TRBJ2-7; D uncertain. CDR1 is SNHLY, CDR2 FYNNEI, per germline. The CDR3 is 11 residues long. V lost 6 bases to trimming and J lost 6 bases, with 9 bases between them. CDR3 amino acids: CASRQRGEQYF. In DNA form, the CDR3 reads TGTGCCAGCAGGCAGCGAGGCGAGCAGTACTTC.

The CDR3 region is CASSIDHERTTYEQYF. The CDR3 region has the DNA TGTGCCAGTAGTATAGATCACGAGCGAACCACCTACGAGCAGTACTTC. The rearrangement joins TRBV19 to TRBJ2-7; D is undetermined. The CDR3 loop spans 16 amino acids. V was shortened by 0 bases and J by 2 bases, with 14 bases between the two germline ends. Germline assignment: CDR1 LNHDA and CDR2 SQIVND (reference sequence).

This clonotype was seen a handful of times. CDR3 region: CATSAAGGSYNEQFF. Here the CDR3 DNA reads TGTGCCACCAGTGCGGCAGGAGGCTCCTACAATGAGCAGTTCTTC. V gene TRBV24-1 combines with J gene TRBJ2-1; tentative D call: TRBD2 (5 bases). Germline-derived CDR1 and CDR2 are KGHDR and SFDVKD. V lost 5 bases, J lost 0 bases, and 10 bases lay in between. This CDR3 comprises 15 residues.

The V and J genes are TRBV5-1 and TRBJ1-2, with TRBD1 matching 8 bases. Germline CDR1 SGHRS, CDR2 YFSETQ. V trimming: 0 bases; J trimming: 4 bases; junction bases outside the gene matches: 2. The CDR3 contains 14 residues. This CDR3 is CASSLGQGSYGYTF. CDR3 bases: TGCGCCAGCAGCTTGGGACAGGGGAGCTATGGCTACACCTTC.

The V call is TRBV18, the J call TRBJ1-1; no definite D call. Germline assignment: CDR1 KGHSH and CDR2 LQKENI. V lost 0 bases and J lost 2, with 13 bases in between. The CDR3 totals 16 residues. The CDR3 DNA is TGTGCCAGCTCACCACCCGGCCCCCATTATAACACTGAAGCTTTCTTT. The encoded protein is CASSPPGPHYNTEAFF. The whole variable domain, remainder taken from reference TRBV18 and TRBJ1-1, is NAGVMQNPRHLVRRRGQEARLRCSPMKGHSHVYWYRQLPEEGLKFMVYLQKENIIDESGMPKERFSAEFPKEGPSILRIQQVVRGDSAAYFCASSPPGPHYNTEAFFGQGTRLTVV.

This clonotype was counted at least ten times. V usage is TRBV2 and J usage is TRBJ2-1, with TRBD2 identical over 12 bases. Germline loops: CDR1 SNHLY, CDR2 FYNNEI. J lost 7 bases, V lost 8 bases, and 12 bases had no gene match. The CDR3 has 16 amino acids. In nucleotides, the CDR3 is TGTGCCAGCGGAGCCGACCTAGCGGGAGGGCGAAATGAGCAGTTCTTC. This translates into CASGADLAGGRNEQFF.

The V and J genes are TRBV6-5 and TRBJ2-5; 12 nucleotides agree with TRBD2. After removal of 2 bases from V and 2 bases from J, the junction contained 6 bases not matched to a gene. There are 17 residues in the CDR3. Germline V gene lookup returns CDR1 MNHEY and CDR2 SVGAGI. DNA for the CDR3: TGTGCCAGCAGTTACGCTGGACTAGCGGGATCTCAAGAGACCCAGTACTTC. Protein sequence: CASSYAGLAGSQETQYF.

This clonotype was seen a single time. The J gene is TRBJ2-5, the V gene TRBV5-1; TRBD2 matches at 9 bases. Germline assignment: CDR1 SGHRS and CDR2 YFSETQ. V dropped 7 bases and J dropped 4; count of bases not matched to a gene: 5. This CDR3 has 13 amino acids. DNA of the CDR3: TGCGCCAGCCAGCCGACTAGCGGAGAGACCCAGTACTTC. Its protein product is CASQPTSGETQYF.

This clonotype was detected a few times. This chain links TRBV5-1 with TRBJ2-1; D perhaps matches TRBD1 (5 bases). Germline V gene sequence: CDR1 SGHRS, CDR2 YFSETQ. Trimming removed 0 bases from V and 4 bases from J, with 8 bases in between. This CDR3 is built from 14 residues. As DNA, the CDR3 is TGCGCCAGCAGCTTGGACAGGTTGTACAATGAGCAGTTCTTC. This sequence encodes CASSLDRLYNEQFF.

This CDR3 is CASSQVGASSYEQYF. The CDR3 DNA follows: TGTGCCAGCAGCCAAGTAGGAGCTAGCTCCTACGAGCAGTACTTC. This chain connects TRBV3-1 to TRBJ2-7; D is uncertain. Germline lookup yields CDR1 LGHDT and CDR2 YNNKEL (reference sequence). This CDR3 spans 15 amino acids. V was shortened by 1 base and J by 0 bases, with 10 bases between the two germline ends.

The chain recombines TRBV5-1 with TRBJ1-4, with a tentative D call TRBD1 (5 bases). CDR1 is SGHRS, CDR2 YFSETQ, per germline. CDR3 length: 14 amino acids. V lost 4 bases and J lost 7, with 14 bases in between. Here the CDR3 DNA reads TGCGCCAGCAGCATCCAGGGAGGAGGTGAAAAACTGTTTTTT. Translating it yields CASSIQGGGEKLFF.

This clonotype is a singleton in its sample. The V and J genes are TRBV9 and TRBJ2-1; D is possibly TRBD1 (5 bases). The V gene lost 4 bases and the J gene lost 1 base, with 24 bases spanning the gap. Germline CDR1 is SGDLS and CDR2 is YYNGEE. This CDR3 comprises 19 residues. The DNA for the CDR3 is TGTGCCAGCAGCTCGAACCCCCGGCAGGGTGGCTCTTCCTACAATGAGCAGTTCTTC. Encoded protein: CASSSNPRQGGSSYNEQFF.

This clonotype was seen only a few times. In DNA form, the CDR3 reads TGTGCCAGCAGTCAGGACCCCCTCTACAATGAGCAGTTCTTC. The encoded protein is CASSQDPLYNEQFF. The V call is TRBV6-2 or TRBV6-3, the J call TRBJ2-1; D is undetermined. Germline loops: CDR1 MNHEY, CDR2 SVGEGT. V lost 5 bases and J 3 bases, leaving 11 bases between the germline ends. The CDR3 is made up of 14 amino acids.

This chain joins TRBV5-1 and TRBJ2-3; tentatively, D is TRBD1 (6 bases). Germline-derived CDR1 and CDR2 are SGHRS and YFSETQ. V lost 1 base, J lost 1 base, and 19 bases lay in between. The CDR3 contains 18 residues. The CDR3 loop is CASSLSRDTRWGTDTQYF. CDR3 nucleotides: TGCGCCAGCAGCTTGAGTCGGGACACCCGATGGGGCACAGATACGCAGTATTTT.

This clonotype showed up just a few times. This chain links TRBV11-2 with TRBJ2-1, with 10 nucleotides matching TRBD1. V shed 5 bases and J 1 base; nucleotides not matched to a gene: 8. This CDR3 is 17 amino acids long. Per germline, CDR1 SGHAT and CDR2 FQNNGV. The CDR3 DNA follows: TGTGCCAGCAGCCCAGGGACAGGGGTAGGGTCCTACAATGAGCAGTTCTTC. The encoded protein is CASSPGTGVGSYNEQFF.

This clonotype appeared a few times. The J gene is TRBJ2-1, the V gene TRBV6-1; D may correspond to TRBD1 or TRBD2 (5 bases each). CDR1 is MNHNS, CDR2 SASEGT, per germline. There are 14 residues in the CDR3. Trimming removed 6 bases from V and 8 bases from J, with 17 bases in between. CDR3 region: CASSLRDPEDEQFF. CDR3 bases: TGTGCCAGCAGCCTAAGGGACCCTGAGGATGAGCAGTTCTTC.

J is TRBJ1-6 and V is TRBV5-1, with a weak D call TRBD1 (6 bases). This CDR3 spans 15 amino acids. V dropped 0 bases and J dropped 10 bases, with 14 bases sitting between them. CDR1 and CDR2 (germline): SGHRS, YFSETQ. For the CDR3, the DNA is TGCGCCAGCAGCTTGGAGGGGGGACCTGGATCACCCCTCCACTTT. Encoded protein: CASSLEGGPGSPLHF.

V and J are TRBV7-9 and TRBJ1-5, with 10 bases that match TRBD1. V gave up 4 bases and J gave up 7 bases; unmatched junction bases: 4. Germline loops: CDR1 SEHNR, CDR2 FQNEAQ (reference sequence). This CDR3 region has 14 residues. The DNA for the CDR3 is TGTGCCAGCAGCTGGACAGGGGGAGGACAGCCCCAGCATTTT. This codes for CASSWTGGGQPQHF.

The chain combines TRBV6-1 with TRBJ2-7; D is uncertain. Germline-derived CDR1 and CDR2 are MNHNS and SASEGT. CDR3 length: 14 residues. The V end was cut by 7 bases, the J end by 0 bases, with 13 bases between. The CDR3 DNA follows: TGTGCCAGCACCAATATGGACGGCTCCTACGAGCAGTACTTC. The encoded protein is CASTNMDGSYEQYF.

The rearrangement joins TRBV9 to TRBJ2-7; 9 bases agree with TRBD1. The CDR3 is 16 amino acids. J was trimmed by 2 bases and V by 0 bases; bases with no gene match: 6. The germline V gene encodes CDR1 SGDLS and CDR2 YYNGEE. CDR3 coding DNA: TGTGCCAGCAGCGTAGGGTCGGGACAGGGCCCCTACGAGCAGTACTTC. This translates into CASSVGSGQGPYEQYF. The variable domain in full, with the rest retrieved from reference TRBV9 and TRBJ2-7, is DSGVTQTPKHLITATGQRVTLRCSPRSGDLSVYWYQQSLDQGLQFLIQYYNGEERAKGNILERFSAQQFPDLHSELNLSSLELGDSALYFCASSVGSGQGPYEQYFGPGTRLTVT.

This clonotype turned up a few times. CDR3 protein: CASKEGPSSGEQFF. CDR3 in DNA: TGCGCCAGCAAGGAGGGGCCCTCCTCGGGTGAGCAGTTCTTC. The V call is TRBV5-1, the J call TRBJ2-1; TRBD2 is a possible D gene (6 bases). The CDR3 is 14 residues long. Germline lookup yields CDR1 SGHRS and CDR2 YFSETQ. V was pared by 6 bases and J by 9 bases, with 19 bases between.

Only a few counts were recorded for this clonotype. The chain joins TRBV10-3 to TRBJ2-1; 8 bases are shared with TRBD2. V lost 6 bases, J lost 10 bases, and 8 bases stayed unmatched. The CDR3 length is 13 residues. CDR1 and CDR2 from the germline V gene are ENHRY and SYGVKD. Written as DNA, the CDR3 is TGTGCCATCAGCCACGCGGGGGGCACCGAGCAGTTCTTC. Translating gives CAISHAGGTEQFF.

This clonotype was observed a few times. This sequence joins TRBV20-1 and TRBJ1-2, with D tentatively TRBD1 (5 bases). CDR3 length equals 15 residues. The germline V gene encodes CDR1 DFQATT and CDR2 SNEGSKA (reference sequence). V was shortened by 3 bases and J by 0 bases, with 14 bases between the two germline ends. CDR3 region: CSARGGTIANYGYTF. The CDR3 DNA follows: TGCAGTGCTAGGGGGGGGACGATAGCTAACTATGGCTACACCTTC.

The genes are TRBV5-4 and TRBJ2-2; D gene unclear. The CDR3 runs 13 residues. Trimming took 0 bases from V and 7 from J, leaving 7 bases between them. The germline V gene encodes CDR1 SGHNT and CDR2 YYREEE (reference sequence). CDR3 coding DNA: TGTGCCAGCAGCTTGGATATGAGCGGGGAGCTGTTTTTT. Translating it yields CASSLDMSGELFF.

This clonotype has a count of ten or more. V is TRBV29-1 and J is TRBJ1-1; D may be TRBD1 (6 bases). The CDR3 contains 15 residues. V was shortened by 3 bases and J by 1 base, with 15 bases between the two germline ends. Germline CDR1 SQVTM, CDR2 ANQGSEA. The CDR3 loop reads CSVEAGTSWNTEAFF. In DNA form, the CDR3 reads TGCAGCGTTGAGGCAGGGACATCGTGGAACACTGAAGCTTTCTTT.

This clonotype appeared many times. The chain links TRBV11-1 to TRBJ2-5; no firm D call. The germline V gene has CDR1 SGHAT and CDR2 FQDESV (reference sequence). The CDR3 totals 15 residues. The V end lost 2 bases, the J end lost 1 base, and 11 bases lay between the germline ends. Here the CDR3 reads CASSLSGGTQETQYF. The CDR3 region has the DNA TGTGCCAGCAGCTTATCGGGTGGAACCCAAGAGACCCAGTACTTC.

The rearrangement links TRBV4-1 to TRBJ2-7; 7 bases are shared with TRBD2. Germline assignment: CDR1 MGHRA and CDR2 YSYEKL. V gave up 3 bases and J gave up 4 bases; unmatched junction bases: 12. The CDR3 contains 16 residues. The CDR3 nucleotides read TGCGCCAGCAGCCAGGCTTGGGCTAGCGGCTTGTACGAGCAGTACTTC. Protein product: CASSQAWASGLYEQYF.